What follows are 11 T cell receptor beta chains derived from one specimen sequenced in a study of T-cell memory formation after mild COVID-19. A single record per CDR3 protein comes from TCRdb applying MiXCR to the 5' RACE reads. Found here are some 310,000 distinct CDR3 sequences, less than 25% of them singletons; the top ten hold under 25%. Input material: PBMCs or a T cell subset sorted from them (not recorded which). The receptor set was obtained from a man aged 18 to 29 who had mild COVID-19 (a few samples of this study predate the infection). Cell type and time point are not known.

This clonotype was detected many times. J is TRBJ2-5 and V is TRBV7-9, with 14 bases aligning to TRBD2. CDR1 and CDR2 from the germline V gene are SEHNR and FQNEAQ (reference sequence). After removal of 6 bases from V and 2 bases from J, the junction contained 2 bases not matched to a gene. This CDR3 contains 15 residues. CDR3 sequence reads: CASSRLAGGQETQYF. The CDR3 nucleotides are TGTGCCAGCAGTAGACTAGCGGGGGGGCAAGAGACCCAGTACTTC.

The table lists this clonotype with many counts. The chain has TRBV5-1 and TRBJ2-1, with 11 positions matching TRBD2. V trimming: 4 bases; J trimming: 6 bases; junction bases outside the gene matches: 6. This CDR3 contains 15 residues. Germline CDR1 SGHRS, CDR2 YFSETQ. CDR3 residues: CASSLGLAGLNEQFF. The CDR3 DNA sequence: TGCGCCAGCAGCCTCGGACTAGCGGGTCTCAATGAGCAGTTCTTC. The full variable domain, with the rest looked up from reference TRBV5-1 and TRBJ2-1, is KAGVTQTPRYLIKTRGQQVTLSCSPISGHRSVSWYQQTPGQGLQFLFEYFSETQRNKGNFPGRFSGRQFSNSRSEMNVSTLELGDSALYLCASSLGLAGLNEQFFGPGTRLTVL.

This clonotype came up many times. The V call is TRBV7-9, the J call TRBJ1-2; D call uncertain. The germline V gene encodes CDR1 SEHNR and CDR2 FQNEAQ (reference sequence). V shed 7 bases and J shed 0 bases, with 15 bases lying between them. CDR3 length equals 15 residues. CDR3 in DNA: TGTGCCAGCACGCGGCCTCCTTCACCTAACTATGGCTACACCTTC. Amino acid sequence: CASTRPPSPNYGYTF.

The V call is TRBV5-1, the J call TRBJ1-3; 10 bases match TRBD1. Germline-derived CDR1 and CDR2 are SGHRS and YFSETQ. The length of the CDR3 is 16 residues. The V gene end was trimmed by 5 bases and the J gene end by 3 bases; junction bases not matched to a gene: 8. The CDR3 sequence is CASSTGTGVDGNTIYF. CDR3 DNA: TGCGCCAGCAGTACCGGGACAGGGGTAGATGGAAACACCATATATTTT.

This clonotype turned up a few times. The chain recombines TRBV7-9 with TRBJ2-5; no definite D call. V shed 4 bases and J shed 5 bases, with 17 bases lying between them. This CDR3 has 15 amino acids. Germline CDR1 is SEHNR and CDR2 is FQNEAQ (reference sequence). CDR3 protein: CASSYLTVLEETQYF. The CDR3 coding sequence is TGTGCCAGCAGCTACCTGACGGTTTTAGAGGAGACCCAGTACTTC.

The table lists this clonotype with a few counts. The rearrangement joins TRBV9 to TRBJ2-1; 7 nucleotides line up with TRBD1. V shed 3 bases and J 8 bases; nucleotides not matched to a gene: 11. The CDR3 totals 15 residues. Germline CDR1 SGDLS, CDR2 YYNGEE. CDR3 in DNA: TGTGCCAGCAGCGCGTCACTAGGGGGCGGGTATGAGCAGTTCTTC. Amino acid sequence: CASSASLGGGYEQFF.

This sequence joins TRBV7-2 and TRBJ1-5; 7 positions match TRBD1. The V gene end was trimmed by 2 bases and the J gene end by 4 bases; junction bases not matched to a gene: 5. This CDR3 region has 15 residues. Germline V gene lookup returns CDR1 SGHTA and CDR2 FQGNSA. The CDR3 nucleotides read TGTGCCAGCAGCTTACTCACCAGGGGGAATCAGCCCCAGCATTTT. This gives the protein CASSLLTRGNQPQHF.

The V call is TRBV6-9, the J call TRBJ2-5; either TRBD1 or TRBD2 may fit D (6 bases each). CDR1 and CDR2 (germline): MNHGY, SVAAGI. V dropped 6 bases and J dropped 4 bases, with 15 bases sitting between them. This CDR3 contains 14 residues. Written as DNA, the CDR3 is TGTGCCAGCAGCCGGGGGCGGGTGGCAGAGACCCAGTACTTC. Translated, it gives CASSRGRVAETQYF.

The rearrangement uses TRBV18 and TRBJ1-1; D gene unclear. Germline V gives CDR1 KGHSH, CDR2 LQKENI. V shed 2 bases and J shed 4 bases, with 11 bases lying between them. There are 14 residues in the CDR3. The CDR3 DNA reads as TGTGCCAGCTCACCATCGGATATTGCCACTGAAGCTTTCTTT. Amino acids: CASSPSDIATEAFF.

The rearrangement links TRBV7-2 to TRBJ1-1; a possible D gene is TRBD1 (6 bases). CDR3 length: 13 amino acids. Germline V CDR1 and CDR2: SGHTA, FQGNSA. V shed 5 bases and J shed 1 base, with 8 bases lying between them. CDR3 protein: CASSKDRNTEAFF. CDR3 in DNA: TGTGCCAGCAGCAAGGACAGGAACACTGAAGCTTTCTTT. The full variable domain, in which reference TRBV7-2 and TRBJ1-1 provide the parts outside the CDR3, is GAGVSQSPSNKVTEKGKDVELRCDPISGHTALYWYRQSLGQGLEFLIYFQGNSAPDKSGLPSDRFSAERTGGSVSTLTIQRTQQEDSAVYLCASSKDRNTEAFFGQGTRLTVV.

For this clonotype: A read error may produce the germline difference seen at one junction end. The genes are TRBV10-3 and TRBJ2-1; a weak D match, TRBD1 (6 bases). The CDR3 is 11 amino acids. From germline, CDR1 is ENHRY and CDR2 SYGVKD. CDR3 in amino acids: CAISSDSTPVF. The CDR3 DNA reads TGTGCCATCAGCTCGGACAGTACACCGGTCTTC.